This T cell receptor (beta chain) was captured by sequencing in a study of human T cells and chemical hapten exposure (dated by TCRdb to about 2021). Some background on the complete study: For sensitization, 2% DPC in acetone was applied to an approximately 2 cm by approximately 2 cm area of upper inner arm skin. This study followed changes in the peripheral blood TCR repertoire in vivo during primary and secondary sensitization of alopecia patients to the hapten diphenylcyclopropenone (DPC). Blood samples were taken from patients before sensitization (week 0) and then at 2, 6 and about 24 weeks after DPC sensitization. Throughout the study period of around 25 weeks, patients also received therapeutic DPC doses to the scalp every week. The libraries were sequenced as a pool, and the TCR yield per sample differed mostly because of small variations in library volumes within the pool. Blood for TCR sequencing was provided by twenty-nine alopecia patients at one to four time points (pre-sensitization, 2, 6 and 24 weeks). Alopecia areata with under or over 50% scalp involvement, alopecia totalis and alopecia universalis were represented in the patient cohort, which was mostly female. Patch testing on the upper back used Finn chambers containing 0.01% DPC, with scoring done after 6 days according to International Contact Dermatitis Research Group standards. On the study overall, not on this receptor specifically: The number of TCRs above 1 in 1000 frequency did not change with DPC sensitization; there was no evidence of global repertoire structure alterations. Because every patient had alopecia, a presumed autoimmune disease, the patients' immune response might differ from that of healthy individuals. After repeated subsampling, the strength of the expansion versus patch-test correlation and the threshold at which it became significant changed. Compared with pre-sensitization or healthy control sets, expanded TCRs formed significantly more large CDR3 similarity clusters, which is consistent with antigen-driven responses. A positive correlation was found between the number of PT1 expanded TCRs and patch test score, with significance reached at thresholds 8, 16 and 32 but not 4.

Comments on this clonotype: Its recognized antigen is unknown. The sample holds no much larger clone one base away, and base qualities are not on file.

The junction shows trimming of 5 bases on V and 1 base on J, and the gene matches do not reach 9 bases of it. There are 16 amino acids in the CDR3, from cysteine to phenylalanine inclusive. Just the 48-base CDR3 DNA is kept, in frame starting at base 1. The germline V gene (reference sequence) yields SEHNR for CDR1 and FQNEAQ for CDR2. The method was RACE. The sample was run on a NextSeq 500. During library preparation, unique molecular identifiers were attached to individual cDNA molecules so that TCRs could be counted quantitatively and reproducibly. Each blood RNA sample was used to sequence both TCR alpha and TCR beta chains. As for the authors' bioinformatics: Samples had a median of approximately 93,000 TCRs, with a range from about 23,224 to 690,600. V, J and CDR3 annotation of the TCR reads was carried out using the Decombinator software suite. Every sample was subsampled to the same number of TCRs (28,000) for the PS versus PT1 abundance plots. Expanded TCRs were defined as absent before sensitization and observed at least eight times at the 2-week time point. TCRdb handled the public reads itself, with Q25 trimming in fastp and clone calling in MiXCR, and kept productive beta chains. Each CDR3 protein appears once, grouped with its most common genes and DNA. The V and J calls and clone size are TCRdb's, not the authors'. The sample table holds 85,000 or so distinct CDR3 sequences, of which around 11% were seen once. Clones ranked in the top ten supply approximately 4.4% of the sample.

Interpreted using the paper, the time point label stands for: patch test 1, 2 weeks after DPC sensitization. The treatment or condition label corresponds to: therapeutic diphenylcyclopropenone sensitization with weekly scalp DPC. At every patch-test visit, the blood draw took place before the patch test was put on. To be eligible, patients had to be aged 18 to 70, diagnosed with alopecia and judged suitable for DPC therapy, while pregnant patients were excluded. Unfractionated whole blood was collected in Tempus Blood RNA tubes, and total RNA was extracted from that blood. The chain employs TRBV7-9 and TRBJ2-7; 9 bases in the middle match TRBD1. The sequence derives from a woman aged 45-60 years with alopecia areata. Some clones in this sample may be carry-over from other donors' samples. The sample here was whole blood, taken in connection with sensitization to the hapten diphenylcyclopropenone (DPC). The CDR3 region reads CASSTVPGQGSYEQYF. The DNA sequence reads TGTGCCAGCAGCACCGTCCCGGGACAGGGATCCTACGAGCAGTACTTC.